These T cell receptor beta chains were read from a single sample in a study of blood T cell repertoires in COVID-19. Sequencing was performed with immunoSEQ multiplex PCR; in TCRdb, only in-frame clones are kept and a portion is missing. The sample includes about 50,000 clones, 75% to 95% of them seen just once. Material: peripheral blood. The receptors were gathered from a man between 50 and 59 years old with active COVID-19. Both conserved end residues are part of each CDR3. D genes are given only for firm matches. Some rows mark clone size as missing; the rest say once, few, many or name a class of expanded clone.

TRBJ2-1,TRBD2,.,TRBV5-1,CASSPLAGGREQFF,TGCGCCAGCAGCCCACTAGCGGGGGGGCGTGAGCAGTTCTTC
TRBJ1-2,.,.,TRBV5-6,CASSSGDFYGYGYTF,TGTGCCAGCAGCTCCGGGGACTTCTACGGCTATGGCTACACCTTC
TRBJ2-5,.,.,TRBV10-1,CASSVAQETQYF,TGCGCCAGCAGTGTGGCACAAGAGACCCAGTACTTC
TRBJ1-2,TRBD1,.,TRBV19,CASGRTGVYGYTF,TGTGCCAGTGGAAGGACAGGAGTCTATGGCTACACCTTC
TRBJ1-2,.,few,TRBV28,CASSSGENRYTF,TGTGCCAGCAGTTCGGGGGAGAATCGCTACACCTTC
TRBJ1-5,.,.,TRBV27,CASSVGGGSNQPQHF,TGTGCCAGCAGTGTAGGGGGGGGTAGCAATCAGCCCCAGCATTTT
TRBJ1-6,TRBD1,.,TRBV19,CASATGPDSPLHF,TGTGCCAGTGCGACAGGGCCTGATTCACCCCTCCACTTT
TRBJ2-7,.,.,TRBV7-9,CASSLGQVYEQYF,TGTGCCAGCAGCTTGGGGCAAGTCTACGAGCAGTACTTC
TRBJ2-2,.,.,TRBV10-1,CASSDRLESTGELFF,TGCGCCAGCAGTGACCGGTTAGAATCCACCGGGGAGCTGTTTTTT
TRBJ1-2,.,.,TRBV7-9,CASSPPSNYGYTF,TGTGCCAGCAGCCCCCCTTCTAACTATGGCTACACCTTC
TRBJ2-1,.,.,TRBV28,CASGLTGQPHEQFF,TGTGCCAGCGGACTAACGGGACAGCCCCATGAGCAGTTCTTC
TRBJ2-2,TRBD1,.,TRBV7-2,CASSWDRNTGELFF,TGTGCCAGCAGCTGGGACAGAAACACCGGGGAGCTGTTTTTT
TRBJ2-5,.,.,TRBV2,CASSEAGRSSQETQYF,TGTGCCAGCAGTGAGGCGGGCAGGAGCTCCCAAGAGACCCAGTACTTC
TRBJ2-2,TRBD1,.,TRBV28,CATKTGGVRTGELFF,TGTGCCACCAAGACAGGGGGCGTAAGGACCGGGGAGCTGTTTTTT
TRBJ2-7,TRBD1,few,TRBV20-1,CSASGQGALNEQYF,TGCAGTGCAAGTGGACAGGGGGCTTTGAACGAGCAGTACTTC
TRBJ2-1,.,.,TRBV10-2,CASSLSWNEQFF,TGCGCCAGCAGCCTAAGTTGGAATGAGCAGTTCTTC
TRBJ2-3,TRBD1,.,TRBV5-1,CASSIPHRGRGTDTQYF,TGCGCCAGCAGCATACCGCACAGGGGGCGAGGCACAGATACGCAGTATTTT
TRBJ2-5,.,.,TRBV5-1,CASSLGQNPTQYF,TGCGCCAGCAGCTTGGGGCAGAACCCGACCCAGTACTTC
TRBJ2-7,TRBD1,.,TRBV9,CASSRGDRGSEQYF,TGTGCCAGCAGCCGCGGGGACAGGGGAAGCGAGCAGTACTTC
TRBJ1-2,.,.,TRBV6-2/TRBV6-3,CASSRPLTGQRTNYGYTF,TGTGCCAGCAGCCGACCCCTGACAGGACAACGAACTAACTATGGCTACACCTTC
TRBJ2-2,.,.,TRBV5-1,CASSTDSGVGTGELFF,TGCGCCAGCAGCACCGACTCCGGGGTTGGGACCGGGGAGCTGTTTTTT
TRBJ2-7,TRBD1,.,TRBV3-1/TRBV3-2,CASSSRQGAGEQYF,TGTGCCAGCAGCTCCCGACAGGGGGCTGGCGAGCAGTACTTC
TRBJ2-7,TRBD1,.,TRBV7-2,CASSAGTGAVFYEQYF,TGTGCCAGCAGCGCCGGGACAGGGGCCGTTTTTTACGAGCAGTACTTC
TRBJ1-6,.,.,TRBV2,CASSNGGTLHF,TGTGCCTCCAGCAATGGGGGGACCCTCCACTTT